Sequencing of this T cell receptor beta chain was carried out in a study of post-analysis software for immune sequencing data. Study-wide findings and caveats: Comparison of patients with controls showed five TRBV segments more frequent in patients, TRBV5-6, TRBV5-1 and TRBV20-1 among them. Normalized Chao1 diversity was significantly lower in multiple sclerosis patients than in controls.

The germline CDR1 and CDR2 sequences are KGHDR and SFDVKD. The CDR3 is 14 amino acids. Trimming cost V 0 bases and J 4 bases, with 8 bases left between them. Presence of unique molecular identifiers characterized the TCR beta cDNA libraries. TCRdb used MiXCR to reprocess the PCR reads, holding one entry per CDR3 protein. The sample contains roughly 200,000 distinct CDR3 sequences, 29% of which appear only once. Worth noting for this clonotype: Antigen unknown.

The sequenced sample consisted of blood. The V call is TRBV24-1, the J call TRBJ1-2; tentatively, D is TRBD1 (5 bases). This clonotype originated in a girl between 2 and 17 years old with multiple sclerosis. CDR3 DNA sequence: TGTGCCACCAGTGATTTGGACAGAAGCTATGGCTACACCTTC. Protein: CATSDLDRSYGYTF.